The source of this TCR beta chain is a study of cytomegalovirus exposure and HLA in healthy donors. PCR was performed using 60 Vbeta and 13 Jbeta primers. The repertoire was sequenced with immunoSEQ multiplex PCR; TCRdb's copy has only in-frame clones and lacks some. The sample records 70,000 to 85,000 clones, 62% being singletons. CDR3 size: 15 residues. Germline loops: CDR1 LNHDA, CDR2 SQIVND (reference sequence). V lost 6 bases to trimming and J lost 6 bases; unmatched junction nucleotides: 8. Details on this clone: What it recognizes is unknown.

Findings of the study overall: Later examination showed HLA-associated TCR beta chains had greater clonal expansion than equally common others.

The receptor was derived from a male donor in good health and CMV-seropositive. The sequenced material came from PBMCs. The chain has TRBV19 and TRBJ2-1; 10 bases match TRBD1. The CDR3 here is CASRIYGTGANEQFF. DNA for the CDR3: TGTGCCAGTAGGATCTACGGGACAGGGGCCAATGAGCAGTTCTTC.